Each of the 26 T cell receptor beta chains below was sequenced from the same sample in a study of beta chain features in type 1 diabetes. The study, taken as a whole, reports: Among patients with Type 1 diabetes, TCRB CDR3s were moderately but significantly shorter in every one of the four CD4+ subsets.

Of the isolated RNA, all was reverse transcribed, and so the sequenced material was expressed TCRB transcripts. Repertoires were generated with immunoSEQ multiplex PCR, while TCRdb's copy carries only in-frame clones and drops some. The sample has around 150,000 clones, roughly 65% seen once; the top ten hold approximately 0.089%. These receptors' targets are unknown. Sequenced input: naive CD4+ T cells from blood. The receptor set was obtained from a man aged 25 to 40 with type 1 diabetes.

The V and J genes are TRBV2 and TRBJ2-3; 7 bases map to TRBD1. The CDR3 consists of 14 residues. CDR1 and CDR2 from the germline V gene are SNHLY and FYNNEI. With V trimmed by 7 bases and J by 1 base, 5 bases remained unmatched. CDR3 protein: CASTRDSRTDTQYF. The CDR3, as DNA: TGTGCCAGCACTCGGGACAGCCGCACAGATACGCAGTATTTT. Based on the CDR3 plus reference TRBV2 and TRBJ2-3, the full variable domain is EPEVTQTPSHQVTQMGQEVILRCVPISNHLYFYWYRQILGQKVEFLVSFYNNEISEKSEIFDDQFSVERPDGSNFTLKIRSTKLEDSAMYFCASTRDSRTDTQYFGPGTRLTVL.

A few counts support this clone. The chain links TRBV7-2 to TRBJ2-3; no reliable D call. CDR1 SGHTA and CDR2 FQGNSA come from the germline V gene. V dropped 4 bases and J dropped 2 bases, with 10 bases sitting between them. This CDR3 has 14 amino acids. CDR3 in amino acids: CASSSTAVTDTQYF. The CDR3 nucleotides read TGTGCCAGCAGCTCCACGGCCGTCACAGATACGCAGTATTTT.

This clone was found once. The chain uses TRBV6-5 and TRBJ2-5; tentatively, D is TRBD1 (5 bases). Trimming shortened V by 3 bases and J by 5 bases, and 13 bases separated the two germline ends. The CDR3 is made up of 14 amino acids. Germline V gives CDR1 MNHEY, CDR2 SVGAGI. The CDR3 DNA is TGTGCCAGCAGTTATCAGGGATGGACGGAGACCCAGTACTTC. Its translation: CASSYQGWTETQYF.

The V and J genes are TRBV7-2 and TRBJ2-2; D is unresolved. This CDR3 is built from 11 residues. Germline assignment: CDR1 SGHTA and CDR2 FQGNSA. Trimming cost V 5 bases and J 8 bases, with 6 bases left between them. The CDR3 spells CASSPLGELFF. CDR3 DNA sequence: TGTGCCAGCAGCCCCTTGGGGGAGCTGTTTTTT.

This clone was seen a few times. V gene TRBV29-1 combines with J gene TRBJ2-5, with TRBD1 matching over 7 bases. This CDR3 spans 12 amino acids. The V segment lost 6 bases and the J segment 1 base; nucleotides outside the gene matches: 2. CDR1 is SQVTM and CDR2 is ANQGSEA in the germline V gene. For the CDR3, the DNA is TGCAGCGTAGGGACAGCCCAAGAGACCCAGTACTTC. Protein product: CSVGTAQETQYF. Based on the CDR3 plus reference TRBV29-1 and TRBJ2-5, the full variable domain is SAVISQKPSRDICQRGTSLTIQCQVDSQVTMMFWYRQQPGQSLTLIATANQGSEATYESGFVIDKFPISRPNLTFSTLTVSNMSPEDSSIYLCSVGTAQETQYFGPGTRLLVL.

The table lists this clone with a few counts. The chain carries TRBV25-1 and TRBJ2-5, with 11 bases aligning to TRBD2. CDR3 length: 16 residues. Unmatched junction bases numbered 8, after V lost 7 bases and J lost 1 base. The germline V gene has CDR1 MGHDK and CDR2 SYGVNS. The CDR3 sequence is CASIRASGGFQETQYF. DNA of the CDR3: TGTGCCAGCATCCGGGCTAGCGGGGGGTTCCAAGAGACCCAGTACTTC.

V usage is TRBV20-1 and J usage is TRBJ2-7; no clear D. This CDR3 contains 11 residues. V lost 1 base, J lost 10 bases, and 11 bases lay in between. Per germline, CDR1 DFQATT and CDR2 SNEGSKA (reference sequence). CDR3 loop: CSARVTISQYF. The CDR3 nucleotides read TGCAGTGCTAGAGTCACGATCTCTCAGTACTTC.

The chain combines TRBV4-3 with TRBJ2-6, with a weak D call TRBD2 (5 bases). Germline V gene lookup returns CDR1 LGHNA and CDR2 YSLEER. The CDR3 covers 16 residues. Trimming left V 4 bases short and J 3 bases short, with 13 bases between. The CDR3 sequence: CASSPRLGVGANVLTF. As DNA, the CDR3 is TGCGCCAGCAGCCCCAGGCTCGGGGTTGGGGCCAACGTCCTGACTTTC.

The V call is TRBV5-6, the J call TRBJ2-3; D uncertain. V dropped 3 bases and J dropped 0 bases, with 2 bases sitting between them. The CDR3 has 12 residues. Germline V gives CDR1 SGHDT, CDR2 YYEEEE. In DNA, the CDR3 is TGTGCCAGCAGCTACAGCACAGATACGCAGTATTTT. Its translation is CASSYSTDTQYF.

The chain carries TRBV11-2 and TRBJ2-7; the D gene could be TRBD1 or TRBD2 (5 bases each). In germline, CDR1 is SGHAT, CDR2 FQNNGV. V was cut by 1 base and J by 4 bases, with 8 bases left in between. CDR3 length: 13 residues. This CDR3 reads CASSLVGVYEQYF. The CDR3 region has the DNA TGTGCCAGCAGCTTAGTGGGGGTTTACGAGCAGTACTTC.

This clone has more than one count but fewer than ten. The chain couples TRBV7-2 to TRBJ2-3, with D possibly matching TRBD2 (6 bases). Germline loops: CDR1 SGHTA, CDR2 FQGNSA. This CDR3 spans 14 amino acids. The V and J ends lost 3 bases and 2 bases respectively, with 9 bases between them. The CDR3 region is CASSFLAYTDTQYF. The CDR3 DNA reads TGTGCCAGCAGCTTTCTAGCGTACACAGATACGCAGTATTTT. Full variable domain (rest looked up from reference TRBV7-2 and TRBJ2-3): GAGVSQSPSNKVTEKGKDVELRCDPISGHTALYWYRQSLGQGLEFLIYFQGNSAPDKSGLPSDRFSAERTGGSVSTLTIQRTQQEDSAVYLCASSFLAYTDTQYFGPGTRLTVL.

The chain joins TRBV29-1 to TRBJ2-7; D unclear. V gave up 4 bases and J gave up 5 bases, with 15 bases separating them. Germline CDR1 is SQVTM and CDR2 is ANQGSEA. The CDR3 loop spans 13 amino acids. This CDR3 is CSVADPTRHEQYF. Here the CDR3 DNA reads TGCAGCGTTGCGGACCCGACAAGGCACGAGCAGTACTTC.

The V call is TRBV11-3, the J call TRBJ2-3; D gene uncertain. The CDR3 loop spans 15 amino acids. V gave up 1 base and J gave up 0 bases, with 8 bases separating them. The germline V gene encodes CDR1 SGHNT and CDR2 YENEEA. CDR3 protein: CASSLVGGSTDTQYF. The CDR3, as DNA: TGTGCCAGCAGCTTAGTCGGCGGTAGCACAGATACGCAGTATTTT. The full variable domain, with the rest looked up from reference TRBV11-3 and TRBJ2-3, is EAGVVQSPRYKIIEKKQPVAFWCNPISGHNTLYWYLQNLGQGPELLIRYENEEAVDDSQLPKDRFSAERLKGVDSTLKIQPAELGDSAVYLCASSLVGGSTDTQYFGPGTRLTVL.

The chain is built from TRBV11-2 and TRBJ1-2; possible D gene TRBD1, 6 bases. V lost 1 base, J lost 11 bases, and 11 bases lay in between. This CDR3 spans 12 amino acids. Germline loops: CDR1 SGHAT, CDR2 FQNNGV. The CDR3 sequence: CASSLAGTRYTF. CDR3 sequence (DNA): TGTGCCAGCAGCTTAGCTGGGACAAGATACACCTTC.

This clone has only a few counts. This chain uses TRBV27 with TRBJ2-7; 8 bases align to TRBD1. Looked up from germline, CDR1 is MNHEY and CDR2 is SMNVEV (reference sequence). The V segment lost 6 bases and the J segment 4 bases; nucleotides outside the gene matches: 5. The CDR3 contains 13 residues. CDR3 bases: TGTGCCAGCAGCTCGGACAGGGTGTACGAGCAGTACTTC. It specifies CASSSDRVYEQYF.

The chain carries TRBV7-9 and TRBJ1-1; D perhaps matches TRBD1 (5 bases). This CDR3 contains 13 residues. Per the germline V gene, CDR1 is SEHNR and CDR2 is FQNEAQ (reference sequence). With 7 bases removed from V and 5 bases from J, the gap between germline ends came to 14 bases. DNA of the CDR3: TGTGCCAGCACCGGCGGGGGTGGTACTGAAGCTTTCTTT. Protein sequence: CASTGGGGTEAFF.

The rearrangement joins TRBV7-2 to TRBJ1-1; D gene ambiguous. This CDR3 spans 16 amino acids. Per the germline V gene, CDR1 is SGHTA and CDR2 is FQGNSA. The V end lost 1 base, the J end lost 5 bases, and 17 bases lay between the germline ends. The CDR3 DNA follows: TGTGCCAGCAGCTTAGATCTGGGGAACTTAGGTACTGAAGCTTTCTTT. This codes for CASSLDLGNLGTEAFF.

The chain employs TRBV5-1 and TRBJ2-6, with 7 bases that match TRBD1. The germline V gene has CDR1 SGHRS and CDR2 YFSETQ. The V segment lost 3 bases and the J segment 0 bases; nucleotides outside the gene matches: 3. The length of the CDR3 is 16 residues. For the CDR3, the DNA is TGCGCCAGCAGCTCGGGACAGAGCTCTGGGGCCAACGTCCTGACTTTC. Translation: CASSSGQSSGANVLTF.

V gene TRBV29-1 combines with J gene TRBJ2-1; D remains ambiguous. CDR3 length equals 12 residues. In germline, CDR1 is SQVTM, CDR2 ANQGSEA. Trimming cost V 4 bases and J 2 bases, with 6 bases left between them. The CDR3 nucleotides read TGCAGCGTTGGACGGGCCTACAATGAGCAGTTCTTC. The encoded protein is CSVGRAYNEQFF.

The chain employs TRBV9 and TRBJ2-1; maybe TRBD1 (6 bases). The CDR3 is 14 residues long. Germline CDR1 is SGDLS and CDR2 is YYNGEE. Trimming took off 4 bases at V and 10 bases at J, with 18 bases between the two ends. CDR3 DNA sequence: TGTGCCAGCAGCCCCGCCGGGACACAAAACGAGCAGTTCTTC. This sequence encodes CASSPAGTQNEQFF.

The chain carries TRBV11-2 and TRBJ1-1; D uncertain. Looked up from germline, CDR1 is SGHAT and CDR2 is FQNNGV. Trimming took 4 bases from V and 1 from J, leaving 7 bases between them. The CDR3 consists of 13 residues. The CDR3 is CASSWGGNTEAFF. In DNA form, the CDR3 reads TGTGCCAGCAGCTGGGGAGGGAACACTGAAGCTTTCTTT.

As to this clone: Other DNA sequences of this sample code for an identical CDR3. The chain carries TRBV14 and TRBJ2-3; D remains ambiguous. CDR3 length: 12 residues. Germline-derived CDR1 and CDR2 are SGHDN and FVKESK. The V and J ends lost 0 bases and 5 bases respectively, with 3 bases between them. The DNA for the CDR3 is TGTGCCAGCAGCCAAGACGTAGATACGCAGTATTTT. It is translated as CASSQDVDTQYF.

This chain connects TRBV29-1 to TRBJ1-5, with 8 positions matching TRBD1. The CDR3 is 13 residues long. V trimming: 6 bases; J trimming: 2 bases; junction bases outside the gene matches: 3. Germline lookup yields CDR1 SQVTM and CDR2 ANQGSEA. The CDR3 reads CSVGQGGNQPQHF. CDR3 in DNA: TGCAGCGTCGGACAGGGTGGCAATCAGCCCCAGCATTTT.

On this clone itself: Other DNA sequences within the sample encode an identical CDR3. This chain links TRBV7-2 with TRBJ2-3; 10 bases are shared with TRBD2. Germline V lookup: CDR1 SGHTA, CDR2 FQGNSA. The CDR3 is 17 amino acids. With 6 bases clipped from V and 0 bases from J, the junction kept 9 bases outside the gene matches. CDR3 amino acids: CASSPRLAGPSTDTQYF. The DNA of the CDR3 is TGTGCCAGCAGTCCGCGACTAGCGGGCCCCAGCACAGATACGCAGTATTTT.

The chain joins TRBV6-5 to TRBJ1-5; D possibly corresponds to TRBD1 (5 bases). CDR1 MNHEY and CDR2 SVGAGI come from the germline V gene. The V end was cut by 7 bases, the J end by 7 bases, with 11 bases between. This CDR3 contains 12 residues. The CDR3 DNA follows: TGTGCCAGCACGCCAGGGAGGCAGCCCCAGCATTTT. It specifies CASTPGRQPQHF.

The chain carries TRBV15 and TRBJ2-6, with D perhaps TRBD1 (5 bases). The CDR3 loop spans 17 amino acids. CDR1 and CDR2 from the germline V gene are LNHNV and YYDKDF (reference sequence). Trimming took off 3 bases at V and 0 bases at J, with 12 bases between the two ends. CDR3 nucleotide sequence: TGTGCCACCAGCAGGGAACAGGCTGGCTCTGGGGCCAACGTCCTGACTTTC. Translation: CATSREQAGSGANVLTF.